These T cell receptor beta chains were read from a single sample in a study of blood T cell repertoires in COVID-19. The method was immunoSEQ multiplex PCR; TCRdb's version includes in-frame clones alone and lacks a portion of them. The sample has 200,000 to 250,000 clones; around 82% are singletons. The sequencing sample was made of peripheral blood. The receptors were gathered from a woman over 75 with acute or convalescent COVID-19. Each CDR3 is given with its conserved first and last residue. The order of the fields is clone size, J gene, D gene, V gene, CDR3 DNA, CDR3 protein. The D gene is left open where the match is weak. A row's size may be missing; if present it is once, few, many or a size class.

abundance: -
j_gene: TRBJ2-1
d_gene: TRBD1
v_gene: TRBV11-3
CDR3nt: TGTGCCAGCAGCTTAGACCAGGGGGATTACAATGAGCAGTTCTTC
CDR3aa: CASSLDQGDYNEQFF

abundance: -
j_gene: TRBJ2-1
d_gene: TRBD1
v_gene: TRBV7-2
CDR3nt: TGTGCCAGCAGCATGGGACAGGGGGCGTTCAATGAGCAGTTCTTC
CDR3aa: CASSMGQGAFNEQFF

abundance: -
j_gene: TRBJ2-7
d_gene: TRBD1
v_gene: TRBV4-1
CDR3nt: TGCGCCAGCAGCCCGTGGGACAGGTCCTACGAGCAGTACTTC
CDR3aa: CASSPWDRSYEQYF

abundance: -
j_gene: TRBJ2-1
d_gene: -
v_gene: TRBV12-5
CDR3nt: TGTGCTAGTGGTTTACTAGCCCACAATGAGCAGTTCTTC
CDR3aa: CASGLLAHNEQFF

abundance: few
j_gene: TRBJ1-2
d_gene: -
v_gene: TRBV19
CDR3nt: TGTGCCAGTAGTCCTTCGACAGCTTCTAACTATGGCTACACCTTC
CDR3aa: CASSPSTASNYGYTF

abundance: few
j_gene: TRBJ1-1
d_gene: TRBD1
v_gene: TRBV10-3
CDR3nt: TGTGCCAGCCAATTTGGGACAGAGGACACTGAAGCTTTCTTT
CDR3aa: CASQFGTEDTEAFF

abundance: -
j_gene: TRBJ1-5
d_gene: -
v_gene: TRBV6-5
CDR3nt: TGTGCCAGCAGTCAGAAGAGGGACAATCAGCCCCAGCATTTT
CDR3aa: CASSQKRDNQPQHF

abundance: -
j_gene: TRBJ1-1
d_gene: -
v_gene: TRBV25-1
CDR3nt: TGTGCCAGCAGACAAACAGGGTACGACACTGAAGCTTTCTTT
CDR3aa: CASRQTGYDTEAFF

abundance: once
j_gene: TRBJ2-5
d_gene: -
v_gene: TRBV28
CDR3nt: TGTGCCAGCAGTTTCCAACGGTCGGCAGGGGTAGAGACCCAGTACTTC
CDR3aa: CASSFQRSAGVETQYF

abundance: -
j_gene: TRBJ1-1
d_gene: TRBD1
v_gene: TRBV28
CDR3nt: TGTGCCAGCAGTTCCCCCCCGGGACAGTTGAACACTGAAGCTTTCTTT
CDR3aa: CASSSPPGQLNTEAFF

abundance: -
j_gene: TRBJ1-1
d_gene: -
v_gene: TRBV19
CDR3nt: TGTGCCAGTATTTCGTCAAGGGGTTCTGAAGCTTTCTTT
CDR3aa: CASISSRGSEAFF

abundance: -
j_gene: TRBJ2-1
d_gene: TRBD1
v_gene: TRBV7-8
CDR3nt: TGTGCCAGCACCACGGACAGGTCGGGATCGAATGAGCAGTTCTTC
CDR3aa: CASTTDRSGSNEQFF

abundance: -
j_gene: TRBJ1-2
d_gene: TRBD1
v_gene: TRBV7-2
CDR3nt: TGTGCCAGCAGCCAAACAGGGGACCACTATGGCTACACCTTC
CDR3aa: CASSQTGDHYGYTF

abundance: -
j_gene: TRBJ1-5
d_gene: -
v_gene: TRBV10-3
CDR3nt: TGTGCCATCAGTGAGTTACCCCCGGGTGTGTCGGGAGTTCGTGGCAATCAGCCCCAGCATTTT
CDR3aa: CAISELPPGVSGVRGNQPQHF

abundance: once
j_gene: TRBJ2-2
d_gene: TRBD2
v_gene: TRBV9
CDR3nt: TGTGCCAGCAGCCCAGCGGGGGGGCCCGCCGGGGAGCTGTTTTTT
CDR3aa: CASSPAGGPAGELFF

abundance: -
j_gene: TRBJ1-3
d_gene: -
v_gene: TRBV6-5
CDR3nt: TGTGCCAGCAGTTACGGATTTTCTAGCTCTGGAAACACCATATATTTT
CDR3aa: CASSYGFSSSGNTIYF

abundance: -
j_gene: TRBJ2-5
d_gene: TRBD2
v_gene: TRBV5-4
CDR3nt: TGTGCCAGCAGCTTGGAACTAGCGGGGGGAGAGACCCAGTACTTC
CDR3aa: CASSLELAGGETQYF

abundance: -
j_gene: TRBJ2-7
d_gene: TRBD1
v_gene: TRBV30
CDR3nt: TGTGCCCGCCGAGCCGGGACAGGGTCCCACGAGCAGTACTTC
CDR3aa: CARRAGTGSHEQYF

abundance: few
j_gene: TRBJ2-5
d_gene: TRBD2
v_gene: TRBV5-1
CDR3nt: TGCGCCAGCAGCTTGGCGAGCGGGGGGCCTTCGGAGACCCAGTACTTC
CDR3aa: CASSLASGGPSETQYF

abundance: -
j_gene: TRBJ2-7
d_gene: TRBD1
v_gene: TRBV18
CDR3nt: TGTGCCAGCTCACCGGACAATCACAGAAGGGACAGGGATGCCTACGAGCAGTACTTC
CDR3aa: CASSPDNHRRDRDAYEQYF

abundance: -
j_gene: TRBJ2-7
d_gene: -
v_gene: TRBV7-8
CDR3nt: TGTGCCAGCAGCTCTCAGGGAGGGGGTACCTACGAGCAGTACTTC
CDR3aa: CASSSQGGGTYEQYF

abundance: -
j_gene: TRBJ2-7
d_gene: TRBD2
v_gene: TRBV19
CDR3nt: TGTGCCAGTAGTCTCAGCGCGGGGGGTCCCGAGCAGTACTTC
CDR3aa: CASSLSAGGPEQYF

abundance: few
j_gene: TRBJ1-2
d_gene: -
v_gene: TRBV18
CDR3nt: TGTGCCAGCTCACTCGGACAGAAGGCTAACTATGGCTACACCTTC
CDR3aa: CASSLGQKANYGYTF

abundance: few
j_gene: TRBJ2-1
d_gene: -
v_gene: TRBV29-1
CDR3nt: TGCAGCGTTGAAATGGCAGGGGAGAACCTCTTC
CDR3aa: CSVEMAGENLF

abundance: -
j_gene: TRBJ2-7
d_gene: -
v_gene: TRBV12-3/TRBV12-4
CDR3nt: TGTGCCAGCAGTTTGAGGGTTTACGAGCAGTACTTC
CDR3aa: CASSLRVYEQYF

abundance: -
j_gene: TRBJ2-1
d_gene: TRBD1
v_gene: TRBV24-1
CDR3nt: TGTGCCACCAGTGACTCTACCACGGGACAGGGTAGCAATGAGCAGTTCTTC
CDR3aa: CATSDSTTGQGSNEQFF

abundance: -
j_gene: TRBJ2-1
d_gene: TRBD1
v_gene: TRBV29-1
CDR3nt: TGCAGCGTCCGGGACAGGGTCAATGAGCAGTTCTTC
CDR3aa: CSVRDRVNEQFF

abundance: few
j_gene: TRBJ2-7
d_gene: TRBD2
v_gene: TRBV19
CDR3nt: TGTGCCAGTAGCCTAGCGGGGGGCCGCCCTTACGAGCAGTACTTC
CDR3aa: CASSLAGGRPYEQYF

abundance: -
j_gene: TRBJ1-4
d_gene: TRBD1
v_gene: TRBV7-6
CDR3nt: TGTGCCAGCAGCTTAGCGGTCGGGGCAGGGGGGGAAAAACTGTTTTTT
CDR3aa: CASSLAVGAGGEKLFF

abundance: -
j_gene: TRBJ2-1
d_gene: TRBD2
v_gene: TRBV7-3
CDR3nt: TGTGCCAGCTCAACTAGCGGGGGGGCACCTTACAATGAGCAGTTCTTC
CDR3aa: CASSTSGGAPYNEQFF

abundance: -
j_gene: TRBJ2-2
d_gene: TRBD2
v_gene: TRBV28
CDR3nt: TGTGCCAGCCCCCCGAGTAGCGGGGGGTCGGACACCGGGGAGCTGTTTTTT
CDR3aa: CASPPSSGGSDTGELFF

abundance: few
j_gene: TRBJ1-6
d_gene: TRBD1
v_gene: TRBV30
CDR3nt: TGTGCCTGGACCCCCGGGACAGGGATTTTTAATTCACCCCTCCACTTT
CDR3aa: CAWTPGTGIFNSPLHF

abundance: -
j_gene: TRBJ2-5
d_gene: TRBD2
v_gene: TRBV24-1
CDR3nt: TGTGCCACCAGTGAGCGACTAGCGGGGGGGCGAGAGACCCAGTACTTC
CDR3aa: CATSERLAGGRETQYF

abundance: -
j_gene: TRBJ2-1
d_gene: TRBD2
v_gene: TRBV4-1
CDR3nt: TGCGCCAGCAGCCAAGGGTTGAGGGGACTAGCGGGTTCCTACAATGAGCAGTTCTTC
CDR3aa: CASSQGLRGLAGSYNEQFF

abundance: -
j_gene: TRBJ2-3
d_gene: -
v_gene: TRBV24-1
CDR3nt: TGTGCCACCAGTGATCGGACAGTCCAAGATACGCAGTATTTT
CDR3aa: CATSDRTVQDTQYF

abundance: -
j_gene: TRBJ2-1
d_gene: TRBD2
v_gene: TRBV7-6
CDR3nt: TGTGCCAGCAGCTTAGCCGGAGGGAGGGGGCAGTTCTTC
CDR3aa: CASSLAGGRGQFF

abundance: -
j_gene: TRBJ1-1
d_gene: -
v_gene: TRBV7-3
CDR3nt: TGTGCCAGCAGCTTAGACAGATGGAACACTGAAGCTTTCTTT
CDR3aa: CASSLDRWNTEAFF

abundance: few
j_gene: TRBJ2-7
d_gene: TRBD2
v_gene: TRBV9
CDR3nt: TGTGCCAGCAGCGTTTCCGGGGGGGCCCAGACCTACGAGCAGTACTTC
CDR3aa: CASSVSGGAQTYEQYF

abundance: -
j_gene: TRBJ1-1
d_gene: -
v_gene: TRBV20-1
CDR3nt: TGCAGTGCCGGGGTTGGGACTGAAGCTTTCTTT
CDR3aa: CSAGVGTEAFF

abundance: -
j_gene: TRBJ2-7
d_gene: TRBD1
v_gene: TRBV3-1/TRBV3-2
CDR3nt: TGTGCCAGCAGCCAAGTGACAGGGGCATACGAGCAGTACTTC
CDR3aa: CASSQVTGAYEQYF

abundance: few
j_gene: TRBJ2-3
d_gene: TRBD2
v_gene: TRBV13
CDR3nt: TGTGCCAGCAGCTTAAAGAGGGCGGGGGGCACAGATACGCAGTATTTT
CDR3aa: CASSLKRAGGTDTQYF

abundance: -
j_gene: TRBJ1-5
d_gene: -
v_gene: TRBV2
CDR3nt: TGTGCCAGCAGCCCACAGGGAGGGCAGCCCCAGCATTTT
CDR3aa: CASSPQGGQPQHF

abundance: -
j_gene: TRBJ1-1
d_gene: -
v_gene: TRBV19
CDR3nt: TGTGCCAGTAGTAAGACTGGTCCCACTGAAGCTTTCTTT
CDR3aa: CASSKTGPTEAFF

abundance: few
j_gene: TRBJ1-6
d_gene: -
v_gene: TRBV14
CDR3nt: TGTGCCAGCAGCCAAGGCTCAGGGAGGAATTCACCCCTCCACTTT
CDR3aa: CASSQGSGRNSPLHF

abundance: -
j_gene: TRBJ1-1
d_gene: -
v_gene: TRBV11-3
CDR3nt: TGTGCCAGCAGCACTGGCGGCCTGCGGGCTTTCTTT
CDR3aa: CASSTGGLRAFF

abundance: -
j_gene: TRBJ1-2
d_gene: -
v_gene: TRBV5-1
CDR3nt: TGCGCCAGCAGCGGGGGAGGAAGCGCAAACTATGGCTACACCTTC
CDR3aa: CASSGGGSANYGYTF